This T cell receptor (beta chain) is drawn from a study of T cell repertoires in aging, cancer and after chemotherapy. Rearranged V-D-J TRB sequences were amplified with a mixed TRB-A/B primer pool. TCRdb recomputed calls from the multiplex PCR reads with MiXCR, one row per CDR3 protein. The sample includes a few thousand distinct CDR3 sequences, more than 30% of them seen just once. Peripheral blood genomic DNA, not sorted cells or RNA, was the template. Germline CDR1 reads KGHSH; CDR2 reads LQKENI. The CDR3 contains 17 residues. V dropped 1 base and J dropped 0; count of bases not matched to a gene: 7.

The TCR was taken from a human donor in good health. This chain joins TRBV18 and TRBJ2-3; 7 bases agree with TRBD2. The sample taken for sequencing was blood. The CDR3 nucleotides are TGTGCCAGCTCACCACAGCCAGCGGGGACCAGCACAGATACGCAGTATTTT. Encoded protein: CASSPQPAGTSTDTQYF.